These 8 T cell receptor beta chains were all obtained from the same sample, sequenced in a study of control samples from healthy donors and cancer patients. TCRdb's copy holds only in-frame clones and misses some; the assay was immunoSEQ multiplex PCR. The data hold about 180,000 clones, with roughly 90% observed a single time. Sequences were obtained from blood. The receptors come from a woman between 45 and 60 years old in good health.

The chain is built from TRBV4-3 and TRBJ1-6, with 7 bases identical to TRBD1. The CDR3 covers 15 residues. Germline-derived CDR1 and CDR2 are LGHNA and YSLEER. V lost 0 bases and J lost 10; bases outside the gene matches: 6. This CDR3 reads CASSQEQKGASPLHF. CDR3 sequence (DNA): TGCGCCAGCAGCCAAGAGCAAAAGGGGGCCTCACCCCTCCACTTT.

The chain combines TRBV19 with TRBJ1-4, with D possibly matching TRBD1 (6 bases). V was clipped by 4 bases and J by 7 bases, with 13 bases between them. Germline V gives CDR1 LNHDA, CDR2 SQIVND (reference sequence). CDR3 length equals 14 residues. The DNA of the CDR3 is TGTGCCAGTAGTACCGGGACACCCTTTGAAAAACTGTTTTTT. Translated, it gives CASSTGTPFEKLFF.

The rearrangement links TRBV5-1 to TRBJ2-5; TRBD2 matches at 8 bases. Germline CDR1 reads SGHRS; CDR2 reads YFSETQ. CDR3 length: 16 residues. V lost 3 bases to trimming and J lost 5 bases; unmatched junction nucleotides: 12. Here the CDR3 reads CASSSTGGNRGETQYF. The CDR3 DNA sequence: TGCGCCAGCAGCTCCACGGGGGGGAACCGTGGGGAGACCCAGTACTTC.

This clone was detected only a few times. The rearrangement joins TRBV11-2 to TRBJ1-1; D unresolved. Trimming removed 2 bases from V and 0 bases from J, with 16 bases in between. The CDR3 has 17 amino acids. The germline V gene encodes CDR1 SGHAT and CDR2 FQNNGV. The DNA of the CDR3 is TGTGCCAGCAGCTTACATGAAGGGTTTGCTCTGAACACTGAAGCTTTCTTT. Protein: CASSLHEGFALNTEAFF.

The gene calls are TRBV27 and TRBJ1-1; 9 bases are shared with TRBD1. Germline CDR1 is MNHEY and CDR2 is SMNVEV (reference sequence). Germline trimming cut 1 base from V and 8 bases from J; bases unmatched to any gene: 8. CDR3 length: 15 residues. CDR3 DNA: TGTGCCAGCAGTTTATTTCCCGGACAGGGGTTCGAAGCTTTCTTT. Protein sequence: CASSLFPGQGFEAFF.

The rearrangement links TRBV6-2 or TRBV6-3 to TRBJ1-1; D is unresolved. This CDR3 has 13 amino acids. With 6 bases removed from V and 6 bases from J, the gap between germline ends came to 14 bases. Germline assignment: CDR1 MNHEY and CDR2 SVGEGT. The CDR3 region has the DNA TGTGCCAGCAGCTTACTGAGATTCTCTGAAGCTTTCTTT. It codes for CASSLLRFSEAFF.

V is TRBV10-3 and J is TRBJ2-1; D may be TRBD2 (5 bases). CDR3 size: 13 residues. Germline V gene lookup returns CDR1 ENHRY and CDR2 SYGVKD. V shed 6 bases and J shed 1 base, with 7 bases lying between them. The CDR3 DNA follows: TGTGCCATCAGACTAGGATCCTACAATGAGCAGTTCTTC. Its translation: CAIRLGSYNEQFF.

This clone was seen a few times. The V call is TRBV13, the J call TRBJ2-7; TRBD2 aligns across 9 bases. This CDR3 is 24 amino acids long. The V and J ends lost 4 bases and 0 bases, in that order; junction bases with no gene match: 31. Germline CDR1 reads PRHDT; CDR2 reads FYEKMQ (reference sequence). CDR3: CASSSTGGQPPLAGSWWGSYEQYF. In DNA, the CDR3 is TGTGCCAGCAGCTCCACCGGAGGACAGCCGCCACTAGCGGGCTCTTGGTGGGGCTCCTACGAGCAGTACTTC.